This T cell receptor beta chain was recovered during a study of T cell changes during pregnancy in multiple sclerosis. Using immunoSEQ multiplex PCR, the repertoire was profiled, and TCRdb retains in-frame clones only, with some absent. The sample yields roughly 48,000 clones, over 90% seen once. There are 14 residues in the CDR3. Germline V lookup: CDR1 MDHEN, CDR2 SYDVKM. Between the trimmed V and J ends, which lost 6 bases and 5 bases, there was a span of 16 bases. This chain links TRBV28 with TRBJ2-5; D ambiguous. The sequenced sample was CD8+ T cells from peripheral blood mononuclear cells, obtained in the first trimester of pregnancy. This clonotype was sampled from a female donor with multiple sclerosis, enrolled in a pregnancy study. The chain's CDR3 is CASSQTLAGETQYF. In nucleotides, the CDR3 is TGTGCCAGCAGCCAGACCCTCGCCGGGGAGACCCAGTACTTC.